These 23 T cell receptor beta chains were all obtained from the same sample, sequenced in a study of T-cell memory formation after mild COVID-19. MiXCR was run by TCRdb on the 5' RACE reads, yielding one entry per CDR3 protein. This table holds roughly 120,000 distinct CDR3 sequences, 16% found once. The sequenced sample consisted of PBMCs or a T cell subset sorted from them (not recorded which). These receptors all stem from an adult woman who had mild COVID-19 (a few samples of this study predate the infection). Cell type and time point are not known.

This clonotype has only a few counts. The chain couples TRBV6-1 to TRBJ2-3, with 8 bases identical to TRBD2. CDR1 and CDR2 (germline): MNHNS, SASEGT. The CDR3 has 17 residues. Trimming removed 2 bases from V and 8 bases from J; junction bases left unmatched: 15. The CDR3 sequence is CASSEWAWTSSLATQYF. The CDR3, as DNA: TGTGCCAGCAGTGAATGGGCTTGGACTAGCTCTTTAGCTACGCAGTATTTT.

This clonotype turned up a few times. The chain uses TRBV23-1 and TRBJ1-5, with 10 bases lining up with TRBD1. TRBV23-1 carries the ORF label, with uncertain function. Losses at the gene ends were 4 bases for V and 3 bases for J; bases not matched to a gene: 15. This CDR3 comprises 19 residues. The CDR3 sequence: CASSPSRTGGYRNNQPQHF. In DNA, the CDR3 is TGCGCCAGCAGTCCTTCAAGGACAGGGGGATATAGAAACAATCAGCCCCAGCATTTT.

The table lists this clonotype with a few counts. The CDR3 protein is CSARDPGGQGAGEQYF. The CDR3, as DNA: TGCAGTGCTAGAGATCCGGGGGGACAGGGGGCTGGTGAGCAGTACTTC. This rearrangement joins TRBV20-1 to TRBJ2-7; 12 bases are a match to TRBD1. V gave up 0 bases and J gave up 7 bases; unmatched junction bases: 10. The CDR3 runs to 16 residues. Germline lookup yields CDR1 DFQATT and CDR2 SNEGSKA (reference sequence).

V is TRBV18 and J is TRBJ2-1, with D perhaps TRBD1 (5 bases). V lost 3 bases, J lost 7 bases, and 10 bases lay in between. The CDR3 is made up of 13 amino acids. CDR1 is KGHSH and CDR2 is LQKENI in the germline V gene. The CDR3 sequence is CASSPKQANEQFF. The CDR3 bases are TGTGCCAGCTCACCGAAACAGGCGAATGAGCAGTTCTTC.

This chain connects TRBV20-1 to TRBJ2-1; 10 nucleotides agree with TRBD2. CDR3 size: 15 residues. The V and J ends lost 0 bases and 7 bases, in that order; junction bases with no gene match: 6. Per germline, CDR1 DFQATT and CDR2 SNEGSKA (reference sequence). The CDR3 bases are TGCAGTGCTAGAGATCGGGGGACTAGCGTTAATGAGCAGTTCTTC. It is translated as CSARDRGTSVNEQFF.

This clonotype appeared a few times. The chain couples TRBV6-5 to TRBJ1-1; no definite D call. The CDR3 consists of 15 residues. V lost 2 bases to trimming and J lost 0 bases, with 10 bases between them. The germline CDR1 and CDR2 sequences are MNHEY and SVGAGI. CDR3 region: CASSYGFFMNTEAFF. The DNA of the CDR3 is TGTGCCAGCAGTTACGGGTTTTTCATGAACACTGAAGCTTTCTTT.

This clonotype was observed a few times. The J gene is TRBJ1-2, the V gene TRBV14; D unresolved. Germline CDR1 SGHDN, CDR2 FVKESK. The CDR3 length is 17 residues. V lost 1 base and J 2 bases, leaving 17 bases between the germline ends. This CDR3 reads CASSQGTLYQGNYGYTF. CDR3 nucleotides: TGTGCCAGCAGCCAAGGGACCCTTTACCAAGGGAACTATGGCTACACCTTC.

The chain combines TRBV5-1 with TRBJ1-1, with TRBD1 matching over 8 bases. Germline loops: CDR1 SGHRS, CDR2 YFSETQ. V was pared by 0 bases and J by 0 bases, with 4 bases of the junction left unmatched. This CDR3 has 16 residues. CDR3 coding DNA: TGCGCCAGCAGCTTGGCCGGCAGGGGGCTGAACACTGAAGCTTTCTTT. The encoded protein is CASSLAGRGLNTEAFF.

This clonotype was counted a few times. The rearrangement uses TRBV4-1 and TRBJ1-2; D is ambiguous. Germline loops: CDR1 MGHRA, CDR2 YSYEKL. The V end was cut by 0 bases, the J end by 4 bases, with 9 bases between. This CDR3 comprises 14 residues. In nucleotides, the CDR3 is TGCGCCAGCAGCCAAGATTGGATTCGCTATGGCTACACCTTC. Protein product: CASSQDWIRYGYTF.

The gene calls are TRBV5-1 and TRBJ1-1, with 10 bases lining up with TRBD1. The germline CDR1 and CDR2 sequences are SGHRS and YFSETQ. There are 15 residues in the CDR3. With V trimmed by 0 bases and J by 1 base, 0 bases remained unmatched. CDR3 nucleotides: TGCGCCAGCAGCTTGGGGGACAGGGGGAACACTGAAGCTTTCTTT. Its translation is CASSLGDRGNTEAFF.

This rearrangement joins TRBV5-1 to TRBJ1-4, with 10 nucleotides matching TRBD1. This CDR3 region has 16 residues. Germline values: CDR1 SGHRS, CDR2 YFSETQ. The ends lost 2 bases at V and 0 bases at J; junction bases unmatched: 1. The chain's CDR3 is CASSFGQGATNEKLFF. CDR3 DNA sequence: TGCGCCAGCAGCTTCGGACAGGGGGCAACTAATGAAAAACTGTTTTTT.

The chain couples TRBV7-3 to TRBJ2-1, with a possible D match to TRBD2 (5 bases). Between the trimmed V and J ends, which lost 3 bases and 6 bases, there was a span of 15 bases. The CDR3 spans 15 residues. The V gene's germline CDR1 is SGHTA and CDR2 FQGTGA. This chain's CDR3 is CASSFGLTKGNEQFF. In nucleotides, the CDR3 is TGTGCCAGCAGCTTCGGACTCACGAAGGGCAATGAGCAGTTCTTC.

This clonotype was seen a few times. The chain links TRBV7-9 to TRBJ2-2; D might be TRBD2 (6 bases). Germline V gene data show CDR1 as SEHNR and CDR2 as FQNEAQ (reference sequence). This CDR3 region has 16 residues. Trimming removed 5 bases at V and 6 bases at J, with 19 bases between. The CDR3 here is CASSLWRAVGAGELFF. In nucleotides, the CDR3 is TGTGCCAGCAGCCTTTGGAGGGCCGTGGGAGCCGGGGAGCTGTTTTTT.

V gene TRBV19 combines with J gene TRBJ2-1; 8 nucleotides agree with TRBD1. The trim removed 4 bases at V and 0 bases at J, leaving 5 bases unmatched. The CDR3 extends over 16 amino acids. Germline V gene sequence: CDR1 LNHDA, CDR2 SQIVND (reference sequence). The CDR3: CASSTWTGSSYNEQFF. Written as DNA, the CDR3 is TGTGCCAGTAGTACCTGGACAGGGAGCTCCTACAATGAGCAGTTCTTC.

This clonotype was seen more than once but under ten times. The chain combines TRBV28 with TRBJ2-3; D is unclear. Trimming pared 5 bases from V and 5 bases from J, leaving 11 bases between. Germline CDR1 and CDR2: MDHEN and SYDVKM. This CDR3 spans 13 amino acids. The CDR3 region is CASSPNPGDTQYF. The CDR3 DNA reads TGTGCCAGCAGTCCCAACCCCGGAGATACGCAGTATTTT.

This clonotype was counted between two and nine times. The rearrangement uses TRBV29-1 and TRBJ2-5; TRBD2 is a possible D gene (5 bases). CDR3 size: 13 residues. The V end lost 4 bases, the J end lost 5 bases, and 14 bases lay between the germline ends. Germline loops: CDR1 SQVTM, CDR2 ANQGSEA. CDR3 nucleotide sequence: TGCAGCGTTGGGTGGGCGGGTAGCGAGACCCAGTACTTC. Translation gives CSVGWAGSETQYF.

This clonotype was seen a few times. The gene calls are TRBV11-3 and TRBJ1-2, with 8 bases identical to TRBD1. The V gene's germline CDR1 is SGHNT and CDR2 YENEEA. V shed 1 base, J shed 8 bases, and the junction held 6 bases outside the gene matches. The CDR3 is 14 residues long. CDR3 nucleotides: TGTGCCAGCAGCTTAGTCGACAGGGGAGTCGGCTACACCTTC. This translates into CASSLVDRGVGYTF.

This clonotype turned up a few times. The CDR3 nucleotides are TGTGCCAGCAGTTACCTTAATCTAGCGGGCGGCCTAGTGGGCTACAATGAGCAGTTCTTC. Its protein is CASSYLNLAGGLVGYNEQFF. The V call is TRBV6-2 or TRBV6-3, the J call TRBJ2-1; 8 positions match TRBD2. The V and J ends lost 2 bases and 3 bases, in that order; junction bases with no gene match: 18. This CDR3 contains 20 residues. The V gene's germline CDR1 is MNHEY and CDR2 SVGEGT.

A remark on this clonotype: A much larger clone lies one base from this, so it may be a read error. This sequence joins TRBV24-1 and TRBJ2-7, with D maybe TRBD1 (6 bases). The CDR3 length is 15 residues. V lost 2 bases and J 4 bases, leaving 14 bases between the germline ends. Germline CDR1 reads KGHDR; CDR2 reads SFDVKD. The CDR3 DNA sequence: TGTGCCACCAGTGATTCCTGGACAGCACGGTACGAGCAGTACTTC. Its translation is CATSDSWTARYEQYF.

The V gene is TRBV30, the J gene TRBJ2-4; no reliable D call. This CDR3 spans 11 amino acids. Trimming took off 4 bases at V and 4 bases at J, with 5 bases between the two ends. Per the germline V gene, CDR1 is GTSNPN and CDR2 is SVGIG (reference sequence). The CDR3 loop reads CAWISKNIQYF. The CDR3 DNA sequence: TGTGCCTGGATTAGTAAAAACATTCAGTACTTC.

The DNA of the CDR3 is TGTGCCACCAGTGATCCCCGAGGGAAGTCTAACTATGGCTACACCTTC. It encodes CATSDPRGKSNYGYTF. The V call is TRBV24-1, the J call TRBJ1-2; D is ambiguous. This CDR3 comprises 16 residues. V shed 3 bases and J shed 0 bases, with 13 bases lying between them. The germline V gene has CDR1 KGHDR and CDR2 SFDVKD.

This clonotype occurred a few times. The rearrangement links TRBV11-1 to TRBJ2-1; D is perhaps TRBD2 (5 bases). Trimming removed 8 bases at V and 8 bases at J, with 13 bases between. The V gene's germline CDR1 is SGHAT and CDR2 FQDESV (reference sequence). This CDR3 contains 12 residues. CDR3 loop: CASEGETDEQFF. CDR3 DNA: TGTGCCAGCGAGGGAGAAACCGATGAGCAGTTCTTC.

There are a few counts of this clonotype. The chain carries TRBV5-1 and TRBJ1-2; 8 bases match TRBD1. The V segment lost 0 bases and the J segment 5 bases; nucleotides outside the gene matches: 6. The germline CDR1 and CDR2 sequences are SGHRS and YFSETQ. The CDR3 extends over 15 amino acids. In nucleotides, the CDR3 is TGCGCCAGCAGCTTGGGAGTGACAGGGGTTTATGGCTACACCTTC. Translating it yields CASSLGVTGVYGYTF.